Sequencing of this T cell receptor beta chain was carried out in a study of identical twins. This clonotype appeared a few times. One end of the junction does not line up with germline, which may come from a read error. The CDR3 extends over 14 amino acids. In TCRdb, the 5' RACE reads were re-called with MiXCR into one record per CDR3 protein. The sample has 500,000 or so distinct CDR3 sequences; 14% are singletons. This sample also belongs to another study, concerning yellow fever vaccine responses in identical twins.

This clonotype originated in a woman aged 18-30 years in good health. The gene calls are TRBV12-3 or TRBV12-4 and TRBJ2-7; D may be TRBD1 or TRBD2 (5 bases each). Sequenced input: CD4+ T cells sorted from blood. The DNA of the CDR3 is TGTGCCTGCAGGCAGGGCGCGGGCTCCTACGAGCAGTACTTC. It specifies CACRQGAGSYEQYF.